A single sample gave rise to the 20 T cell receptor beta chains below, sequenced in a study of cytomegalovirus exposure and HLA in healthy donors. The PCR had 60 Vbeta and 13 Jbeta primers. This table comes from immunoSEQ multiplex PCR, and its TCRdb copy is limited to in-frame clones, with some not included. The data contain approximately 260,000 clones, just under 85% of them singletons. Sequences were obtained from PBMCs. Receptor source: a woman between 35 and 50 years old in good health and CMV-seropositive.

V usage is TRBV7-2 and J usage is TRBJ2-7, with D tentatively TRBD2 (6 bases). Germline V gene lookup returns CDR1 SGHTA and CDR2 FQGNSA. Trimming took off 5 bases at V and 4 bases at J, with 9 bases between the two ends. The CDR3 covers 12 residues. CDR3 in amino acids: CASSGSGYEQYF. For the CDR3, the DNA is TGTGCCAGCAGCGGTAGCGGTTACGAGCAGTACTTC.

V usage is TRBV6-5 and J usage is TRBJ2-2; 9 bases line up with TRBD2. This CDR3 region has 15 residues. From germline, CDR1 is MNHEY and CDR2 SVGAGI. With V trimmed by 4 bases and J by 4 bases, 4 bases remained unmatched. This CDR3 reads CASSFSGRGTGELFF. The CDR3 coding sequence is TGTGCCAGCAGTTTTAGCGGGAGAGGCACCGGGGAGCTGTTTTTT.

This clone was observed a single time. J is TRBJ1-1 and V is TRBV9, with D perhaps matching TRBD1 (5 bases). CDR1 SGDLS and CDR2 YYNGEE come from the germline V gene. The V gene lost 7 bases and the J gene lost 1 base, with 20 bases spanning the gap. The CDR3 has 16 residues. The CDR3 DNA is TGTGCCAGCTCCTTAGGGCGGGGCGAGAGGAACACTGAAGCTTTCTTT. Its translation is CASSLGRGERNTEAFF.

V usage is TRBV7-9 and J usage is TRBJ1-1; D possibly corresponds to TRBD1 (6 bases). Trimming took off 4 bases at V and 1 base at J, with 16 bases between the two ends. CDR1 and CDR2 from the germline V gene are SEHNR and FQNEAQ (reference sequence). The CDR3 is 16 amino acids. CDR3 sequence (DNA): TGTGCCAGCAGCTCGCCAGGGGATCGCACGAACACTGAAGCTTTCTTT. This translates into CASSSPGDRTNTEAFF.

V is TRBV28 and J is TRBJ1-2, with D perhaps matching TRBD1 (6 bases). CDR3 length equals 13 residues. V was shortened by 6 bases and J by 2 bases, with 10 bases between the two germline ends. In germline, CDR1 is MDHEN, CDR2 SYDVKM. The CDR3 sequence: CASSADRNYGYTF. The DNA of the CDR3 is TGTGCCAGCAGCGCGGACAGAAACTATGGCTACACCTTC.

CDR3 DNA: TGTGCCAGCAGCACCGAGGGCAGCGGGAGGGCCCTCAATGAGCAGTTCTTC. This encodes CASSTEGSGRALNEQFF. The genes are TRBV28 and TRBJ2-1; TRBD2 matches 10 bases. Germline trimming cut 6 bases from V and 6 bases from J; bases unmatched to any gene: 14. Per the germline V gene, CDR1 is MDHEN and CDR2 is SYDVKM. This CDR3 is 17 amino acids long. The full variable domain, with the rest looked up from reference TRBV28 and TRBJ2-1, is DVKVTQSSRYLVKRTGEKVFLECVQDMDHENMFWYRQDPGLGLRLIYFSYDVKMKEKGDIPEGYSVSREKKERFSLILESASTNQTSMYLCASSTEGSGRALNEQFFGPGTRLTVL.

This sequence joins TRBV30 and TRBJ1-1; perhaps TRBD1 as D (6 bases). The CDR3 is made up of 13 amino acids. Germline V gives CDR1 GTSNPN, CDR2 SVGIG (reference sequence). The V and J ends lost 0 bases and 5 bases respectively, with 10 bases between them. The CDR3 sequence: CAWSVSRGTEAFF. The DNA for the CDR3 is TGTGCCTGGAGTGTAAGTAGGGGGACTGAAGCTTTCTTT.

The rearrangement uses TRBV13 and TRBJ2-5, with TRBD1 identical over 11 bases. Germline V lookup: CDR1 PRHDT, CDR2 FYEKMQ (reference sequence). CDR3 length equals 15 residues. The V and J ends lost 5 bases and 4 bases, in that order; junction bases with no gene match: 6. In DNA form, the CDR3 reads TGTGCCAGCAGCACCCGGACAGGGGGCTTAGAGACCCAGTACTTC. Residues: CASSTRTGGLETQYF.

The chain is built from TRBV5-1 and TRBJ1-1, with 7 bases that match TRBD1. CDR1 and CDR2 from the germline V gene are SGHRS and YFSETQ. The CDR3 sequence is 13 residues long. The ends lost 4 bases at V and 6 bases at J; junction bases unmatched: 6. The CDR3 region has the DNA TGCGCCAGCAGCCCCCTTACAGGGGCTGAAGCTTTCTTT. Encoded protein: CASSPLTGAEAFF.

V is TRBV27 and J is TRBJ1-1; tentative D call: TRBD1 (5 bases). The CDR3 extends over 14 amino acids. Germline V CDR1 and CDR2: MNHEY, SMNVEV (reference sequence). The V and J ends lost 0 bases and 5 bases respectively, with 10 bases between them. CDR3 protein: CASSLSIGGTEAFF. CDR3 sequence (DNA): TGTGCCAGCAGTTTATCAATCGGGGGGACTGAAGCTTTCTTT.

The J gene is TRBJ1-4, the V gene TRBV5-6, with no clear D. Germline CDR1 and CDR2: SGHDT and YYEEEE. The CDR3 is made up of 14 amino acids. Trimming cost V 3 bases and J 0 bases, with 6 bases left between them. The CDR3 DNA reads as TGTGCCAGCAGCTCCAAATCAACTAATGAAAAACTGTTTTTT. Encoded protein: CASSSKSTNEKLFF.

The chain couples TRBV5-8 to TRBJ2-7; D unclear. Germline V lookup: CDR1 SGHTS, CDR2 YDEGEE. The CDR3 runs 12 residues. V was trimmed by 1 base and J by 9 bases, leaving 11 bases between them. The CDR3 DNA reads TGTGCCAGCAGCTTGAGTGGTTTCGGGCAGTACTTC. Its translation is CASSLSGFGQYF.

The chain uses TRBV5-1 and TRBJ1-1; D is perhaps TRBD1 (6 bases). There are 15 residues in the CDR3. Germline CDR1 is SGHRS and CDR2 is YFSETQ. Trimming took off 3 bases at V and 0 bases at J, with 12 bases between the two ends. Written as DNA, the CDR3 is TGCGCCAGCAGCTACTCGGGACAATTGAACACTGAAGCTTTCTTT. It yields the protein CASSYSGQLNTEAFF.

The gene calls are TRBV30 and TRBJ2-1; D gene unclear. CDR3 length: 15 amino acids. Germline V gene lookup returns CDR1 GTSNPN and CDR2 SVGIG (reference sequence). Trimming left V 2 bases short and J 2 bases short, with 13 bases between. The CDR3 nucleotides are TGTGCCTGGAGTTCCCCGCACGGTACCTACAATGAGCAGTTCTTC. Amino acids: CAWSSPHGTYNEQFF.

This sequence joins TRBV12-5 and TRBJ2-7, with TRBD1 as a possible D gene (5 bases). Germline CDR1 LGHNT, CDR2 FRNRAP. The CDR3 has 18 residues. Trimming removed 5 bases from V and 2 bases from J, with 25 bases in between. CDR3 amino acids: CASGPRTNRRHNTYEQYF. The CDR3 DNA reads as TGTGCTAGTGGTCCCCGAACGAACAGGAGACATAACACCTACGAGCAGTACTTC.

The chain employs TRBV18 and TRBJ1-5, with TRBD1 matching over 7 bases. V gave up 6 bases and J gave up 2 bases; unmatched junction bases: 10. This CDR3 contains 16 residues. Germline V gene sequence: CDR1 KGHSH, CDR2 LQKENI. Here the CDR3 reads CASSTGTEGGNQPQHF. As DNA, the CDR3 is TGTGCCAGCTCCACAGGGACAGAGGGGGGCAATCAGCCCCAGCATTTT.

The rearrangement uses TRBV28 and TRBJ2-7; D gene uncertain. The CDR3 has 11 amino acids. Germline CDR1 reads MDHEN; CDR2 reads SYDVKM. Between the trimmed V and J ends, which lost 7 bases and 4 bases, there was a span of 8 bases. The CDR3 region has the DNA TGTGCCAGCACCTTTTCTTACGAGCAGTACTTC. It translates to CASTFSYEQYF.

V is TRBV10-3 and J is TRBJ2-7, with a tentative D call TRBD1 (6 bases). CDR3 length equals 14 residues. Trimming cost V 3 bases and J 3 bases, with 12 bases left between them. Germline CDR1 is ENHRY and CDR2 is SYGVKD. The CDR3 spells CAISESGTNYEQYF. The DNA of the CDR3 is TGTGCCATCAGTGAATCCGGGACAAACTACGAGCAGTACTTC.

V gene TRBV7-9 combines with J gene TRBJ2-7, with TRBD2 identical over 7 bases. CDR3 size: 15 residues. V lost 5 bases and J lost 6; bases outside the gene matches: 13. The V gene's germline CDR1 is SEHNR and CDR2 FQNEAQ (reference sequence). CDR3: CASSPQGLLTPEQYF. CDR3 in DNA: TGTGCCAGCAGCCCCCAGGGACTATTAACCCCCGAGCAGTACTTC.

This clone occurred once. This chain links TRBV28 with TRBJ1-4; D unclear. Germline V gene data show CDR1 as MDHEN and CDR2 as SYDVKM. This CDR3 is built from 15 residues. Trimming took off 1 base at V and 4 bases at J, with 10 bases between the two ends. This CDR3 is CASSLSAGFNEKLFF. As DNA, the CDR3 is TGTGCCAGCAGTTTATCGGCAGGCTTTAATGAAAAACTGTTTTTT.